Detailed here is one T cell receptor (beta chain). Seattle's enrolled individuals joined amid active infection and were then monitored longitudinally. This sample stems from a study of blood T cell repertoires in COVID-19. Study summary: Sites in the United States, Italy and Spain provided acute and convalescent COVID-19 samples. From T cells, B-cell-depleted T cells, or PBMCs came the material, which was cDNA or gDNA.

The V gene's germline CDR1 is MNHNY and CDR2 SVGAGI (reference sequence). Trimming took 6 bases from V and 0 from J; bases not matched to a gene: 5. The CDR3 extends over 14 amino acids. As handled by the study authors: Estimates of nucleated cell counts were drawn from the amplification of reference gene primers. Profiled with immunoSEQ multiplex PCR; TCRdb holds only in-frame clones, not every one. V and J calls and clone size are as listed in that table; D and trimming were resolved from the DNA. The sample shows fewer than 200,000 clones, approximately 85% of them seen only once. The genes are TRBV6-6 and TRBJ2-7, with 7 positions matching TRBD1. The TCR was taken from a woman aged 80 or over with COVID-19, enrolled during active disease. The sample was peripheral blood. The CDR3 sequence: CASRRQGNSYEQYF. CDR3 nucleotide sequence: TGTGCCAGCAGACGACAGGGTAACTCCTACGAGCAGTACTTC.